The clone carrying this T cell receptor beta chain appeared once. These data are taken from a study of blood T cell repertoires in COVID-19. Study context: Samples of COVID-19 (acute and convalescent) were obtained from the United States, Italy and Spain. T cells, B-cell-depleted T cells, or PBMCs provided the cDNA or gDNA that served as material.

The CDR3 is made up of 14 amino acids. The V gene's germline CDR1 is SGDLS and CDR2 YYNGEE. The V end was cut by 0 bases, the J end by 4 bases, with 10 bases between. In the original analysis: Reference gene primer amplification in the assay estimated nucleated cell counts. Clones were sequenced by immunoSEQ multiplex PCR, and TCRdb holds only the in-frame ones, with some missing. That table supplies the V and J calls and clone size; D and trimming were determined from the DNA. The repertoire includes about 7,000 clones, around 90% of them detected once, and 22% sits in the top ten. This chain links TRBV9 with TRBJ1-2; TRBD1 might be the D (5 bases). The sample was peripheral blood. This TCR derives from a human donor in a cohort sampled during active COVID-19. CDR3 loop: CASSVVKGAYGYTF. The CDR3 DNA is TGTGCCAGCAGCGTAGTAAAAGGGGCCTATGGCTACACCTTC.